This TCR beta chain comes out of a study of molecular identifiers for immune sequencing clone quantification (dated by TCRdb to 2017 to 2018). The study in broad terms: In a replicate experiment, RNA from about 19,000 or 110,000 naive CD8 T cells was split into five aliquots, four of which were sequenced. This methods study used CD8 T cells to benchmark TCR RNA copy counting and molecular-identifier clustering-based TCR repertoire sequencing (MIDCIRS).

The protocol used for the library was PCR. The instrument was a NextSeq 500. Preparation of bulk TCR libraries followed a previously described approach, with the TCR primers listed in Table S5. Total RNA was purified with the Qiagen AllPrep DNA/RNA kit. Before analysis, reads from multiple sequencing runs of one library were combined. Regarding the original processing steps: Reads were retained only if an exact TCR constant sequence was present, and the retained reads were trimmed to 150 nt and grouped according to their 12-nt molecular barcodes. Reads within each barcode group were sub-clustered using a 15% Levenshtein threshold, and quality-weighted consensus sequences were constructed for each RNA molecule. Non-functional sequences were filtered out, along with any lower-count sequence sitting one edit away from another sequence. Based on a fit of two negative binomial distributions, barcode sub-clusters having less than 20% of the maximum read count were discarded. TCRdb ran its own pipeline on the public reads, namely fastp trimming at Q25 and MiXCR clone calling, and kept in-frame beta chains. Every CDR3 protein is listed once, alongside the most common genes and DNA of its rows. The authors' filters were not applied to this entry. This sample holds about 510,000 distinct CDR3 sequences; about 26% were observed only once. Around 0.76% of the sample rests with the top ten.

About this clonotype itself: Its antigen specificity is not known. No quality values exist for individual bases; no much larger clone is one base distant.

Libraries of naive CD8 T cells were generated from about 20,000 to 1,000,000 sorted cells, with 10%, 30% or 50% of the purified RNA used. Naive CD8 T cells, defined as CD8+CD4-CCR7+CD45RA+, were FACS-sorted into RLT Plus buffer on a BD FACSAria II. To test detection sensitivity, Jurkat RNA equal to 9 to 10 TCR copies was added to samples of about 20,000-1,000,000 naive CD8 T cells. Enrichment of CD8 T cells was performed with RosetteSep CD8+ T Cell Enrichment Cocktail and Ficoll-Paque, after which ACK red cell lysis was carried out. According to the germline V gene, CDR1 reads SGHVS and CDR2 reads FNYEAQ. V and J lose 0 bases and 0 bases, and a span of 5 bases separates them. The cysteine opens and the phenylalanine closes a CDR3 of 14 amino acids. Only the CDR3 part of the read is kept: 42 bases, read in frame from the first base. Results and caveats for the whole study, not just this receptor: A single cell's worth of spiked-in Jurkat TCR RNA was reported detectable even among 750,000 to 1,000,000 naive CD8 T cells. Naive libraries contained spiked-in Jurkat TCR RNA (10 copies' worth), which is not part of the donor repertoire. Identical TCR molecules sharing a barcode could cause highly expanded clone sizes to be underestimated. When barcode sub-clustering was not used, chimeric consensus sequences inflated TCR diversity, with chimeras reaching as high as 47%. Clones above 20 RNA copies held over 98% of molecules in CMV-specific effector cells but under 1% in naive cells. Modeling indicated around 2.7 TCR RNA copies recovered per cell, compared with 7.5 to 10 by digital PCR, which implies a capture efficiency of around 30%.

Material: naive CD8+ T cells from blood, with Jurkat cell RNA spiked in. This specimen's cell subset or site label, interpreted: FACS-sorted CD8+CD4-CCR7+CD45RA+ naive T cells. The chain uses TRBV7-6 and TRBJ1-1, with the identity of the D gene unclear. The receptor was isolated from a human donor in good health. Some libraries in this study had Jurkat cell RNA spiked in. The bases are TGTGCCAGCAGCTTAGCCCGGATGAACACTGAAGCTTTCTTT. The encoded protein is CASSLARMNTEAFF.